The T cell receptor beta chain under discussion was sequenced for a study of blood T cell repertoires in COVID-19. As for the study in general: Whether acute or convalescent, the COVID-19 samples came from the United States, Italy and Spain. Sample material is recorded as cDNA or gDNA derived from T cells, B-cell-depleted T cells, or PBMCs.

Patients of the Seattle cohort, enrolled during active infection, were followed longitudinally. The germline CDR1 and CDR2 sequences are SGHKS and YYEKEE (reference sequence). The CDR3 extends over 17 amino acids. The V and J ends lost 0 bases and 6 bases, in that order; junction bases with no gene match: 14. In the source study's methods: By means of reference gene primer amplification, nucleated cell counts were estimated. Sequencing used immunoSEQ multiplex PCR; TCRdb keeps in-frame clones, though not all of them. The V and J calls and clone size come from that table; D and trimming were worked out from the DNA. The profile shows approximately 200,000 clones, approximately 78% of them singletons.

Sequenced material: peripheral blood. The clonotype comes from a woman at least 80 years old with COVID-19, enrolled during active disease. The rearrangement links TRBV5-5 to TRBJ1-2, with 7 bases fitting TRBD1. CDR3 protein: CASSLEPQGGNFHGYTF. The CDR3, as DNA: TGTGCCAGCAGCTTGGAGCCGCAGGGGGGAAATTTCCATGGCTACACCTTC.